The next 10 T cell receptor beta chains were all read from a single sample in a study of cytomegalovirus exposure and HLA in healthy donors. A multiplex PCR was run with 60 Vbeta primers and 13 Jbeta primers. Clones were sequenced by immunoSEQ multiplex PCR, and TCRdb holds only the in-frame ones, with some missing. The sample lists under 150,000 clones; more than 70% were seen once. Source material: PBMCs. Receptor source: a woman in her 30s in good health and CMV-seropositive.

The gene calls are TRBV4-1 and TRBJ1-2; D not resolved. V lost 0 bases to trimming and J lost 8 bases, with 13 bases between them. Germline CDR1 and CDR2: MGHRA and YSYEKL. The CDR3 contains 14 residues. CDR3 DNA: TGCGCCAGCAGCCAAGATTCTTGGGCCCCGGGCTACACCTTC. Amino acids: CASSQDSWAPGYTF.

The chain has TRBV15 and TRBJ2-2; D not certain. The CDR3 consists of 13 residues. From germline, CDR1 is LNHNV and CDR2 YYDKDF (reference sequence). The V end was cut by 0 bases, the J end by 8 bases, with 7 bases between. CDR3 protein: CATSREKRGELFF. In DNA form, the CDR3 reads TGTGCCACCAGCAGAGAAAAGCGTGGGGAGCTGTTTTTT.

This clone was counted a single time. The chain combines TRBV5-1 with TRBJ2-7, with 9 bases lining up with TRBD2. Trimming cost V 1 base and J 2 bases; bases outside gene matches: 7. CDR3 size: 16 residues. The germline V gene encodes CDR1 SGHRS and CDR2 YFSETQ. The CDR3 nucleotides read TGCGCCAGCAGCTTGAGGGGGGGCGGGAGGGCCTACGAGCAGTACTTC. Amino acids: CASSLRGGGRAYEQYF.

The chain's CDR3 is CASSPKWGGVNYGYTF. CDR3 DNA: TGTGCCAGCAGTCCCAAGTGGGGGGGGGTGAATTATGGCTACACCTTC. The V gene is TRBV27, the J gene TRBJ1-2, with D perhaps matching TRBD1 (5 bases). The CDR3 runs to 16 residues. V was clipped by 5 bases and J by 5 bases, with 21 bases between them. Germline V gene data show CDR1 as MNHEY and CDR2 as SMNVEV (reference sequence).

The genes are TRBV27 and TRBJ1-2; 7 bases are shared with TRBD1. V lost 4 bases and J lost 8; bases outside the gene matches: 4. Germline-derived CDR1 and CDR2 are MNHEY and SMNVEV (reference sequence). CDR3 length equals 12 residues. CDR3 protein: CASSSQGEGYTF. The CDR3 nucleotides read TGTGCCAGCAGTTCCCAGGGGGAGGGCTACACCTTC.

The chain has TRBV6-1 and TRBJ1-1; perhaps TRBD1 as D (6 bases). The CDR3 is 13 amino acids. In germline, CDR1 is MNHNS, CDR2 SASEGT. V lost 2 bases and J 5 bases, leaving 9 bases between the germline ends. CDR3 protein: CASSERGWTEAFF. CDR3 DNA: TGTGCCAGCAGTGAAAGGGGGTGGACTGAAGCTTTCTTT.

This sequence joins TRBV9 and TRBJ2-1, with 13 bases fitting TRBD2. This CDR3 region has 21 residues. Germline assignment: CDR1 SGDLS and CDR2 YYNGEE. The ends lost 2 bases at V and 0 bases at J; junction bases unmatched: 14. The CDR3: CASSVSPRLAGGSSSYNEQFF. CDR3 DNA: TGTGCCAGCAGCGTCAGCCCTCGACTAGCGGGGGGTTCGAGCTCCTACAATGAGCAGTTCTTC.

The DNA for the CDR3 is TGCAGCGTTTCCTCCCAGGGGGCCACTGAAGCTTTCTTT. Its translation is CSVSSQGATEAFF. The J gene is TRBJ1-1, the V gene TRBV29-1; TRBD1 matches 8 bases. With V trimmed by 5 bases and J by 4 bases, 6 bases remained unmatched. The V gene's germline CDR1 is SQVTM and CDR2 ANQGSEA. This CDR3 spans 13 amino acids.

The V and J genes are TRBV4-1 and TRBJ2-3, with 7 bases identical to TRBD1. Germline CDR1 MGHRA, CDR2 YSYEKL. Losses at the gene ends were 3 bases for V and 6 bases for J; bases not matched to a gene: 6. The CDR3 spans 14 residues. The CDR3 here is CASSQPDRADTQYF. CDR3 sequence (DNA): TGCGCCAGCAGCCAGCCTGACAGGGCGGATACGCAGTATTTT.

The rearrangement joins TRBV30 to TRBJ2-3; TRBD1 matches at 8 bases. J was trimmed by 4 bases and V by 4 bases; bases with no gene match: 7. This CDR3 has 14 amino acids. Germline CDR1 GTSNPN, CDR2 SVGIG (reference sequence). CDR3 DNA: TGTGCCTGGAACACCGGACAGGGCTCAGATACGCAGTATTTT. Protein product: CAWNTGQGSDTQYF.